This TCR beta chain was sequenced during a study of blood T cells in healthy people across ages. Study-wide results and caveats: Getting older went along with TCR beta diversity per million T cells dropping roughly linearly.

A J-beta primer mix and a sample-barcoded 5' primer were used in a second PCR of about 7 to 12 cycles. TCRdb reanalysed the 5' RACE reads using MiXCR and keeps one entry per CDR3 protein. Of 1.5 million to 2 million distinct CDR3 sequences in the sample, 28% were seen once. They isolated at least 7 million PBMCs from each sample. RNA extraction gave at least 5 micrograms of total RNA per sample. As for this clonotype: Its matching antigen is unknown. The junction and the germline gene differ at one end; a read error may be behind it.

This receptor was taken from a woman aged 30 to 39 in good health. What was sequenced was blood.

The chain's CDR3 is CASSPLILADTYDEQFF. The CDR3 DNA sequence: TGTGCTAGCAGTCCCTTAATACTAGCCGATACCTACGATGAGCAGTTCTTC. The V gene is TRBV12-3 or TRBV12-4, the J gene TRBJ2-1, with a weak D call TRBD2 (6 bases). The CDR3 loop spans 17 amino acids.